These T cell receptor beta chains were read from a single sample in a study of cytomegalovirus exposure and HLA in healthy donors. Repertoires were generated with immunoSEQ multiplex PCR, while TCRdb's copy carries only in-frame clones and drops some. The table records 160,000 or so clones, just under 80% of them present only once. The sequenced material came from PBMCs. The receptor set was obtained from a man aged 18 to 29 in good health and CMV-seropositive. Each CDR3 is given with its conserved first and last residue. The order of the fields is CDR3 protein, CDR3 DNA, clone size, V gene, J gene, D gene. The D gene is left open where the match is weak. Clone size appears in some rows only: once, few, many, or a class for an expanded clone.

CDR3aa: CSVEEGGDRLGTDTQYF
CDR3nt: TGCAGCGTTGAAGAGGGAGGGGACAGGTTAGGCACAGATACGCAGTATTTT
abundance: -
v_gene: TRBV29-1
j_gene: TRBJ2-3
d_gene: -

CDR3aa: CASSSTGGGIQETQYF
CDR3nt: TGTGCCAGCAGCTCAACAGGGGGCGGGATTCAAGAGACCCAGTACTTC
abundance: -
v_gene: TRBV13
j_gene: TRBJ2-5
d_gene: TRBD1

CDR3aa: CASSSGLAGMTDTQYF
CDR3nt: TGTGCCAGCAGCTCCGGACTAGCGGGAATGACAGATACGCAGTATTTT
abundance: -
v_gene: TRBV7-2
j_gene: TRBJ2-3
d_gene: TRBD2

CDR3aa: CASSPPTGSNTEAFF
CDR3nt: TGTGCCAGCTCACCACCGACAGGATCTAACACTGAAGCTTTCTTT
abundance: -
v_gene: TRBV18
j_gene: TRBJ1-1
d_gene: -

CDR3aa: CASRPSGSYEQYF
CDR3nt: TGTGCCAGCAGGCCCTCGGGGTCCTACGAGCAGTACTTC
abundance: few
v_gene: TRBV27
j_gene: TRBJ2-7
d_gene: -

CDR3aa: CASTPGRRSYEQYF
CDR3nt: TGTGCCAGCACCCCAGGGCGGCGGTCCTACGAGCAGTACTTC
abundance: -
v_gene: TRBV7-9
j_gene: TRBJ2-7
d_gene: -

CDR3aa: CASSLGGQRLSGANVLTF
CDR3nt: TGCGCCAGCAGCTTGGGGGGACAGAGATTATCTGGGGCCAACGTCCTGACTTTC
abundance: -
v_gene: TRBV5-1
j_gene: TRBJ2-6
d_gene: TRBD1

CDR3aa: CASSLAGARQPQHF
CDR3nt: TGTGCCAGCAGTTTAGCAGGGGCGCGGCAGCCCCAGCATTTT
abundance: few
v_gene: TRBV27
j_gene: TRBJ1-5
d_gene: -

CDR3aa: CATSFGASWDSPLHF
CDR3nt: TGTGCCACCTCATTCGGAGCAAGCTGGGATTCACCCCTCCACTTT
abundance: -
v_gene: TRBV27
j_gene: TRBJ1-6
d_gene: -

CDR3aa: CASSLSGTGVEQYF
CDR3nt: TGTGCCAGCAGTTTATCCGGGACAGGGGTAGAGCAGTACTTC
abundance: -
v_gene: TRBV27
j_gene: TRBJ2-7
d_gene: TRBD1

CDR3aa: CASSLTSGGARSPDTQYF
CDR3nt: TGCGCCAGCAGCCTGACTAGTGGGGGGGCCCGGAGCCCAGATACGCAGTATTTT
abundance: -
v_gene: TRBV5-1
j_gene: TRBJ2-3
d_gene: -

CDR3aa: CASRAPTTETQYF
CDR3nt: TGTGCCAGCAGGGCCCCAACCACAGAGACCCAGTACTTC
abundance: few
v_gene: TRBV2
j_gene: TRBJ2-5
d_gene: -

CDR3aa: CASSLGLASSKEKLFF
CDR3nt: TGTGCCAGCAGCTTAGGTTTAGCCTCCTCGAAGGAAAAACTGTTTTTT
abundance: -
v_gene: TRBV7-9
j_gene: TRBJ1-4
d_gene: -

CDR3aa: CASSSRFTGQAYEQYF
CDR3nt: TGTGCCAGCAGTTCCCGATTTACCGGACAGGCCTACGAGCAGTACTTC
abundance: -
v_gene: TRBV6-5
j_gene: TRBJ2-7
d_gene: TRBD1

CDR3aa: CASSFGGSSGYEQYF
CDR3nt: TGCGCCAGCAGCTTCGGAGGTAGCTCAGGCTACGAGCAGTACTTC
abundance: -
v_gene: TRBV5-1
j_gene: TRBJ2-7
d_gene: -

CDR3aa: CASSVLAGTIYF
CDR3nt: TGTGCCAGCAGCGTGCTTGCCGGGACCATATATTTT
abundance: -
v_gene: TRBV7-2
j_gene: TRBJ1-3
d_gene: -

CDR3aa: CATSPRAPGQVLSWSNQPQHF
CDR3nt: TGTGCCACCAGCCCCAGAGCCCCGGGACAGGTTCTGTCTTGGAGCAATCAGCCCCAGCATTTT
abundance: -
v_gene: TRBV15
j_gene: TRBJ1-5
d_gene: TRBD1

CDR3aa: CASSSQGRNQPQHF
CDR3nt: TGTGCCAGCAGTTCACAGGGGCGCAATCAGCCCCAGCATTTT
abundance: -
v_gene: TRBV6-5
j_gene: TRBJ1-5
d_gene: TRBD1

CDR3aa: CASSHRTTEQFF
CDR3nt: TGTGCCAGCAGCCACCGGACAACCGAGCAGTTCTTC
abundance: -
v_gene: TRBV14
j_gene: TRBJ2-1
d_gene: -

CDR3aa: CASSFGTGVYEQYF
CDR3nt: TGTGCCAGCAGTTTCGGGACAGGGGTCTACGAGCAGTACTTC
abundance: -
v_gene: TRBV27
j_gene: TRBJ2-7
d_gene: TRBD1

CDR3aa: CATGQNNQPQHF
CDR3nt: TGTGCCACCGGACAGAACAATCAGCCCCAGCATTTT
abundance: -
v_gene: TRBV10-3
j_gene: TRBJ1-5
d_gene: -

CDR3aa: CASSPQGFTEAFF
CDR3nt: TGTGCCAGCAGTCCACAGGGATTTACTGAAGCTTTCTTT
abundance: -
v_gene: TRBV6-6
j_gene: TRBJ1-1
d_gene: -